This T cell receptor beta chain stems from a study of identical twins. CDR3 length equals 13 residues. V was clipped by 6 bases and J by 1 base, with 13 bases between them. CDR1 and CDR2 from the germline V gene are SQVTM and ANQGSEA. This clonotype appeared many times. TCRdb analysed the 5' RACE reads with MiXCR anew, one entry per CDR3 protein. Of 700,000 or so distinct CDR3 sequences in the sample, 21% were seen once. A further study also used this sample, focusing on T cells expressing NK-cell markers. This second study says: In about six donors, dominant NKG2C+ clonotypes were roughly 1.0-8% of CD8+ T cells.

This TCR came from a woman aged 18-29 years in good health. The chain joins TRBV29-1 to TRBJ2-7; D is perhaps TRBD1 (7 bases). The sequencing sample was made of PBMCs. CDR3 bases: TGCAGCGTGTACCAGGGGGGTTCCTACGAGCAGTACTTC. Translation gives CSVYQGGSYEQYF.